This T cell receptor beta chain was sequenced during a study of OX40 agonist ivuxolimab in advanced cancers. The study, taken as a whole, reports: Dose levels from 0.1 to 3.0 mg/kg saw CD4+ and CD8+ blood T cells expand clonally by week 6. Averaged across samples, CD8+ T cells carried more expanded clones than CD4+ did. Nonresponders included some who also had low normalized T-cell clonal expansion.

The protocol was immunoSEQ multiplex PCR, while the TCRdb copy is restricted to in-frame clones and leaves out a portion. The table has roughly 77,000 clones, approximately 84% seen once. As concerns this clone: Its antigen is undetermined.

Germline CDR1 and CDR2: SGHTA and FQGTGA. This CDR3 region has 15 residues. Deletions cut 1 base from V and 0 bases from J, with 9 bases between. The receptor comes from an adult with an advanced solid tumor such as melanoma, head and neck, liver or kidney cancer. The V gene is TRBV7-3, the J gene TRBJ1-2; no clear D. Specimen: CD4+ or CD8+ T cells sorted from blood, collected in a trial of the OX40 agonist ivuxolimab. CDR3 protein: CASSLNPQTNYGYTF. CDR3 DNA: TGTGCCAGCAGCTTAAACCCACAGACTAACTATGGCTACACCTTC. Variable domain in full (rest from reference TRBV7-3 and TRBJ1-2): GAGVSQTPSNKVTEKGKYVELRCDPISGHTALYWYRQSLGQGPEFLIYFQGTGAADDSGLPNDRFFAVRPEGSVSTLKIQRTERGDSAVYLCASSLNPQTNYGYTFGSGTRLTVV.